These 15 T cell receptor beta chains were all obtained from the same sample, sequenced in a study of identical twins. TCRdb called the 5' RACE reads again in MiXCR, with one record for every CDR3 protein. The table records approximately 590,000 distinct CDR3 sequences, 9% to 10% of them present only once. The same specimen was also included in a second study, on yellow fever vaccine responses in identical twins.

The specimen sequenced was PBMCs. All receptors derive from a woman between 18 and 29 years old in good health.

In its sample, this clonotype was seen a few times. The chain recombines TRBV27 with TRBJ2-7; D not certain. The CDR3 sequence is 14 residues long. Trimming cost V 3 bases and J 2 bases, with 11 bases left between them. Germline loops: CDR1 MNHEY, CDR2 SMNVEV (reference sequence). The CDR3 region is CASSFRERAYEQYF. CDR3 coding DNA: TGTGCCAGCAGTTTTCGTGAGCGCGCCTACGAGCAGTACTTC.

The V gene is TRBV9, the J gene TRBJ2-1; 8 bases map to TRBD2. Germline CDR1 SGDLS, CDR2 YYNGEE. The CDR3 contains 16 residues. V trimming: 3 bases; J trimming: 1 base; junction bases outside the gene matches: 6. The CDR3 here is CASSDPLADSYNEQFF. For the CDR3, the DNA is TGTGCCAGCAGCGACCCACTAGCGGATTCCTACAATGAGCAGTTCTTC.

V usage is TRBV7-9 and J usage is TRBJ1-5; D remains ambiguous. V was shortened by 0 bases and J by 3 bases, with 15 bases between the two germline ends. CDR3 length: 17 residues. Germline V gene data show CDR1 as SEHNR and CDR2 as FQNEAQ (reference sequence). Here the CDR3 reads CASSLAGADALNQPQHF. DNA of the CDR3: TGTGCCAGCAGCTTAGCGGGCGCAGACGCCCTCAATCAGCCCCAGCATTTT.

The J gene is TRBJ2-2, the V gene TRBV19; D is possibly TRBD1 (6 bases). V lost 6 bases and J lost 6, with 8 bases in between. Germline V lookup: CDR1 LNHDA, CDR2 SQIVND (reference sequence). The CDR3 runs to 12 residues. CDR3 coding DNA: TGTGCCAGTAGCAAGGGGGCCGGGGAGCTGTTTTTT. Translating gives CASSKGAGELFF.

This clonotype was picked up a small number of times. V usage is TRBV29-1 and J usage is TRBJ2-1, with D possibly being TRBD2 (5 bases). V lost 4 bases to trimming and J lost 6 bases, with 19 bases between them. CDR3 length equals 15 residues. CDR1 is SQVTM, CDR2 ANQGSEA, per germline. CDR3 loop: CSVAGRSLAINEQFF. The CDR3 DNA follows: TGCAGCGTTGCCGGTCGTAGTCTAGCAATCAATGAGCAGTTCTTC.

This clonotype occurred a few times. The DNA of the CDR3 is TGCAGTGCTAGCGGGGGTGGGGAGACCCAGTACTTC. Encoded protein: CSASGGGETQYF. The V gene is TRBV20-1, the J gene TRBJ2-5; maybe TRBD2 (6 bases). Trimming took off 3 bases at V and 5 bases at J, with 10 bases between the two ends. The CDR3 contains 12 residues. Looked up from germline, CDR1 is DFQATT and CDR2 is SNEGSKA (reference sequence).

The chain has TRBV18 and TRBJ2-7; 8 bases are shared with TRBD1. This CDR3 spans 15 amino acids. CDR1 and CDR2 from the germline V gene are KGHSH and LQKENI. The J segment lost 3 bases and the V segment lost 0 bases, leaving 4 bases of the junction unmatched. The CDR3 nucleotides read TGTGCCAGCTCACCACCCCGACAGGGGCGCTACGAGCAGTACTTC. Protein product: CASSPPRQGRYEQYF.

This clonotype was picked up a small number of times. J is TRBJ2-1 and V is TRBV12-5, with D perhaps matching TRBD2 (6 bases). CDR3 size: 15 residues. Germline V lookup: CDR1 LGHNT, CDR2 FRNRAP. V was trimmed by 6 bases and J by 7 bases, leaving 19 bases between them. The chain's CDR3 is CASGGGVGVGNEQFF. The CDR3 nucleotides read TGTGCTAGTGGGGGGGGAGTGGGGGTGGGTAATGAGCAGTTCTTC.

Ten or more counts support this clonotype. The chain couples TRBV6-2 or TRBV6-3 to TRBJ2-5, with 8 positions matching TRBD2. Trimming took 0 bases from V and 4 from J; bases not matched to a gene: 10. The CDR3 runs 17 residues. Germline V CDR1 and CDR2: MNHEY, SVGEGT. In DNA, the CDR3 is TGTGCCAGCAGTTACTCGGGCAGCGGGAGAAAGCGAGAGACCCAGTACTTC. Its translation is CASSYSGSGRKRETQYF.

The chain has TRBV20-1 and TRBJ1-4, with D perhaps matching TRBD1 (6 bases). The CDR3 has 12 amino acids. V gave up 6 bases and J gave up 8 bases, with 13 bases separating them. CDR1 is DFQATT, CDR2 SNEGSKA, per germline (reference sequence). CDR3 residues: CSAPGRGEKLFF. The CDR3, as DNA: TGCAGTGCCCCAGGGAGGGGGGAAAAACTGTTTTTT.

The chain employs TRBV5-1 and TRBJ1-1; 11 positions match TRBD1. The junction had 8 bases not matched to a gene; V was cut back by 1 base and J by 3 bases. Per germline, CDR1 SGHRS and CDR2 YFSETQ. CDR3 size: 17 residues. This CDR3 is CASSLTRTGGLDTEAFF. DNA of the CDR3: TGCGCCAGCAGCTTGACGAGGACAGGGGGCTTGGACACTGAAGCTTTCTTT.

This rearrangement joins TRBV29-1 to TRBJ1-1, with D possibly TRBD1 on 5 matching bases. The CDR3 has 16 amino acids. V was shortened by 7 bases and J by 4 bases, with 25 bases between the two germline ends. Germline V CDR1 and CDR2: SQVTM, ANQGSEA. The CDR3 loop is CSAPHITGDMSTEAFF. The CDR3 region has the DNA TGCAGCGCCCCACACATCACAGGAGATATGAGCACTGAAGCTTTCTTT.

There are a few counts of this clonotype. The genes are TRBV7-9 and TRBJ2-7; perhaps TRBD2 as D (6 bases). Germline V gene lookup returns CDR1 SEHNR and CDR2 FQNEAQ (reference sequence). CDR3 length equals 14 residues. Trimming removed 4 bases at V and 2 bases at J, with 12 bases between. In DNA, the CDR3 is TGTGCCAGCAGCTCGGAGGGTGTAACCTACGAGCAGTACTTC. This sequence encodes CASSSEGVTYEQYF.

The chain links TRBV7-9 to TRBJ2-7; D might be TRBD1 or TRBD2, each matching 6 bases. This CDR3 contains 14 residues. Germline loops: CDR1 SEHNR, CDR2 FQNEAQ (reference sequence). Trimming removed 2 bases at V and 2 bases at J, with 10 bases between. The CDR3 region is CASSLRGRPYEQYF. In DNA, the CDR3 is TGTGCCAGCAGCTTACGGGGGCGCCCCTACGAGCAGTACTTC. The full variable domain, its missing parts supplied by reference TRBV7-9 and TRBJ2-7, is DTGVSQNPRHKITKRGQNVTFRCDPISEHNRLYWYRQTLGQGPEFLTYFQNEAQLEKSRLLSDRFSAERPKGSFSTLEIQRTEQGDSAMYLCASSLRGRPYEQYFGPGTRLTVT.

V and J are TRBV23-1 and TRBJ1-4; TRBD1 aligns across 7 bases. TRBV23-1 is given ORF status, its function remaining uncertain. This CDR3 has 19 residues. The ends lost 2 bases at V and 0 bases at J; junction bases unmatched: 12. DNA for the CDR3: TGCGCCAGCAGTCAAAACAGGGGACGGACACATGCAACTAATGAAAAACTGTTTTTT. Translated, it gives CASSQNRGRTHATNEKLFF.